Below are 15 T cell receptor beta chains sequenced from a single sample in a study of radiation and T cells in renal cell carcinoma. The assay was immunoSEQ multiplex PCR, and TCRdb's table has in-frame clones only and misses some. The sample lists 150,000 or so clones, about 87% occurring once. The sample's time point: baseline pretreatment blood. Treatment in this sample: 15 Gy SBRT to primary tumor, nephrectomy 4 weeks later. The input for sequencing was blood, taken from a patient whose treatment included radiotherapy and nephrectomy. The receptors here all came from a woman in her 70s with renal cell carcinoma.

This chain links TRBV19 with TRBJ1-2, with D hard to call. The CDR3 is made up of 15 amino acids. Germline V lookup: CDR1 LNHDA, CDR2 SQIVND (reference sequence). The ends were cut back, 3 bases at V and 2 bases at J, with 13 bases in the middle. CDR3 sequence (DNA): TGTGCCAGTAGTATTCAGCGGAGAAGAAACTATGGCTACACCTTC. Translated: CASSIQRRRNYGYTF.

This clone came up once. The chain has TRBV29-1 and TRBJ2-1, with D tentatively TRBD1 (5 bases). This CDR3 comprises 13 residues. V was shortened by 2 bases and J by 4 bases, with 9 bases between the two germline ends. Per the germline V gene, CDR1 is SQVTM and CDR2 is ANQGSEA. The CDR3 bases are TGCAGCGTTGAAAAGGGGCTATACAATGAGCAGTTCTTC. It yields the protein CSVEKGLYNEQFF.

The chain recombines TRBV5-1 with TRBJ2-2; 8 positions agree with TRBD2. Germline V lookup: CDR1 SGHRS, CDR2 YFSETQ. CDR3 size: 14 residues. Trimming took 9 bases from V and 1 from J; bases not matched to a gene: 5. CDR3 region: CATAGGVNTGELFF. The DNA for the CDR3 is TGCGCCACCGCCGGGGGGGTGAACACCGGGGAGCTGTTTTTT.

The chain recombines TRBV19 with TRBJ1-5; D is unclear. Germline values: CDR1 LNHDA, CDR2 SQIVND (reference sequence). V lost 3 bases to trimming and J lost 0 bases, with 6 bases between them. The CDR3 is 14 residues long. The CDR3 sequence: CASSIYGSNQPQHF. DNA of the CDR3: TGTGCCAGTAGTATTTACGGTAGCAATCAGCCCCAGCATTTT.

The rearrangement uses TRBV5-4 and TRBJ2-2; perhaps TRBD1 as D (5 bases). The CDR3 has 15 amino acids. Trimming cost V 6 bases and J 6 bases, with 18 bases left between them. Germline V lookup: CDR1 SGHNT, CDR2 YYREEE (reference sequence). The CDR3 DNA reads as TGTGCCAGCATGCGTACAGGAGCTGTCCCCGGGGAGCTGTTTTTT. Translation gives CASMRTGAVPGELFF.

The V gene is TRBV5-8, the J gene TRBJ2-3; 7 bases are shared with TRBD2. Germline lookup yields CDR1 SGHTS and CDR2 YDEGEE. With V trimmed by 4 bases and J by 5 bases, 7 bases remained unmatched. The CDR3 loop spans 14 amino acids. CDR3 DNA sequence: TGTGCCAGCAGCCCCGGACTAGTTCGAGATACGCAGTATTTT. It yields the protein CASSPGLVRDTQYF. The entire variable domain, with the rest obtained from reference TRBV5-8 and TRBJ2-3, is as follows: EAGVTQSPTHLIKTRGQQATLRCSPISGHTSVYWYQQALGLGLQFLLWYDEGEERNRGNFPPRFSGRQFPNYSSELNVNALELEDSALYLCASSPGLVRDTQYFGPGTRLTVL.

As concerns this clone: The sample has other DNA sequences that encode this CDR3 too. The rearrangement links TRBV30 to TRBJ1-1; D remains unclear. This CDR3 has 15 residues. Trimming cost V 0 bases and J 0 bases, with 11 bases left between them. From germline, CDR1 is GTSNPN and CDR2 SVGIG (reference sequence). The CDR3: CAWSVRRPMNTEAFF. Here the CDR3 DNA reads TGTGCCTGGAGTGTACGACGGCCTATGAACACTGAAGCTTTCTTT.

The rearrangement joins TRBV28 to TRBJ2-7; 8 bases match TRBD1. Germline trimming cut 6 bases from V and 3 bases from J; bases unmatched to any gene: 7. Germline V gives CDR1 MDHEN, CDR2 SYDVKM. This CDR3 region has 14 residues. This chain's CDR3 is CASRWGRGLYEQYF. CDR3 nucleotide sequence: TGTGCCAGCAGATGGGGCAGGGGGCTCTACGAGCAGTACTTC. Drawing the rest from reference TRBV28 and TRBJ2-7, the complete variable domain is DVKVTQSSRYLVKRTGEKVFLECVQDMDHENMFWYRQDPGLGLRLIYFSYDVKMKEKGDIPEGYSVSREKKERFSLILESASTNQTSMYLCASRWGRGLYEQYFGPGTRLTVT.

V usage is TRBV7-3 and J usage is TRBJ1-6, with no clear D. Deletions cut 5 bases from V and 6 bases from J, with 11 bases between. CDR1 SGHTA and CDR2 FQGTGA come from the germline V gene. This CDR3 comprises 14 residues. CDR3 protein: CASSEGRVNSPLHF. The CDR3 nucleotides read TGTGCCAGCAGCGAAGGACGGGTTAATTCACCCCTCCACTTT.

The CDR3 DNA reads as TGCGCCAGGGAAGGGCCTTCGGATGAGCAGTTCTTC. Amino acids: CAREGPSDEQFF. The chain employs TRBV23-1 and TRBJ2-1; D uncertain. TRBV23-1 is an open reading frame, and its role is uncertain. This CDR3 is built from 12 residues. Trimming stripped 9 bases from V and 8 bases from J, with 14 bases between.

This rearrangement joins TRBV7-9 to TRBJ1-1; no clear D gene. The V gene's germline CDR1 is SEHNR and CDR2 FQNEAQ (reference sequence). V was clipped by 7 bases and J by 3 bases, with 15 bases between them. CDR3 length equals 14 residues. CDR3 region: CASTLPGSDTEAFF. DNA of the CDR3: TGTGCCAGCACCCTCCCGGGCAGCGACACTGAAGCTTTCTTT.

This clone was observed a handful of times. The chain employs TRBV11-3 and TRBJ1-3; no clear D gene. There are 13 residues in the CDR3. Germline V gene lookup returns CDR1 SGHNT and CDR2 YENEEA. With 2 bases removed from V and 2 bases from J, the gap between germline ends came to 4 bases. CDR3 sequence: CASSLSPGNTIYF. Here the CDR3 DNA reads TGTGCCAGCAGCTTAAGCCCTGGAAACACCATATATTTT.

The CDR3 loop is CASRWRGRDTEAFF. CDR3 DNA sequence: TGTGCCAGCAGGTGGCGAGGGAGGGACACTGAAGCTTTCTTT. The chain employs TRBV28 and TRBJ1-1; D is uncertain. Trimming left V 6 bases short and J 3 bases short, with 14 bases between. The CDR3 loop spans 14 amino acids. The germline CDR1 and CDR2 sequences are MDHEN and SYDVKM.

The chain has TRBV2 and TRBJ2-3, with TRBD2 matching over 15 bases. V gave up 5 bases and J gave up 3 bases; unmatched junction bases: 3. The CDR3 spans 16 residues. The germline V gene encodes CDR1 SNHLY and CDR2 FYNNEI. The CDR3 region has the DNA TGTGCCAGCAGTTGGACTAGCGGGGGGGCAACAGATACGCAGTATTTT. The encoded protein is CASSWTSGGATDTQYF.

The V gene is TRBV5-4, the J gene TRBJ1-1, with D unclear. This CDR3 contains 14 residues. CDR1 and CDR2 (germline): SGHNT, YYREEE (reference sequence). V lost 1 base and J 3 bases, leaving 10 bases between the germline ends. In DNA, the CDR3 is TGTGCCAGCAGCTTGTCCCGGCGGGACACTGAAGCTTTCTTT. It translates to CASSLSRRDTEAFF.